This T cell receptor beta chain was documented in a study of cytomegalovirus exposure and HLA in healthy donors. Germline V gene sequence: CDR1 MDHEN, CDR2 SYDVKM. CDR3 length: 18 residues. J was trimmed by 2 bases and V by 3 bases; bases with no gene match: 12. This clone was recorded once. Its antigen is not known. Researchers ran the PCR with 60 Vbeta and 13 Jbeta primers. The assay was immunoSEQ multiplex PCR, and TCRdb's table has in-frame clones only and misses some. The data contain 170,000 or so clones, just under 80% of them singletons. Study outcomes and limitations: A later analysis found most CMV-associated TCR beta chains apparently HLA-restricted.

The chain joins TRBV28 to TRBJ2-4, with 8 positions matching TRBD2. The sequenced sample was PBMCs. This receptor was taken from a woman in her 50s in good health and CMV-seropositive. The CDR3 loop reads CASSFWGPGLGPKNIQYF. CDR3 sequence (DNA): TGTGCCAGCAGTTTTTGGGGGCCGGGACTAGGTCCCAAAAACATTCAGTACTTC.